These 13 T cell receptor beta chains share one sample of origin, sequenced in a study of blood T cell repertoires in COVID-19. Produced via immunoSEQ multiplex PCR; TCRdb's table is partial and in-frame only. Of about 75,000 clones listed, around 89% are singletons. The specimen sequenced was peripheral blood. These receptors all stem from a human donor in a cohort sampled during active COVID-19.

The rearrangement joins TRBV28 to TRBJ2-1; D unresolved. This CDR3 contains 12 residues. Germline V gene sequence: CDR1 MDHEN, CDR2 SYDVKM. The V end was cut by 2 bases, the J end by 8 bases, with 7 bases between. This CDR3 is CASSLTNYEQFF. DNA of the CDR3: TGTGCCAGCAGTTTAACTAACTATGAGCAGTTCTTC.

The chain employs TRBV9 and TRBJ2-1; 11 bases agree with TRBD2. This CDR3 is built from 16 residues. Germline V gene lookup returns CDR1 SGDLS and CDR2 YYNGEE. The junction had 6 bases not matched to a gene; V was cut back by 0 bases and J by 7 bases. This chain's CDR3 is CASSVAPTSGGNEQFF. The CDR3 DNA follows: TGTGCCAGCAGCGTAGCTCCCACTAGCGGGGGTAATGAGCAGTTCTTC. The variable domain in full, completed from reference TRBV9 and TRBJ2-1, reads DSGVTQTPKHLITATGQRVTLRCSPRSGDLSVYWYQQSLDQGLQFLIQYYNGEERAKGNILERFSAQQFPDLHSELNLSSLELGDSALYFCASSVAPTSGGNEQFFGPGTRLTVL.

This chain uses TRBV6-1 with TRBJ2-7, with D maybe TRBD2 (5 bases). The ends were cut back, 1 base at V and 6 bases at J, with 10 bases in the middle. The germline CDR1 and CDR2 sequences are MNHNS and SASEGT. CDR3 size: 13 residues. In DNA form, the CDR3 reads TGTGCCAGCAGTGAAGGGGAGCCCGGCGAGCAGTACTTC. Amino acid sequence: CASSEGEPGEQYF.

The chain uses TRBV27 and TRBJ1-5; 8 positions match TRBD1. Germline V lookup: CDR1 MNHEY, CDR2 SMNVEV (reference sequence). This CDR3 comprises 16 residues. V shed 6 bases, J shed 4 bases, and the junction held 11 bases outside the gene matches. The CDR3 bases are TGTGCCAGCAGAACTCTAGGACAGGGAGATAATCAGCCCCAGCATTTT. Protein product: CASRTLGQGDNQPQHF.

The CDR3 here is CASSLDGGEYGYTF. CDR3 in DNA: TGTGCCAGCAGCTTAGATGGGGGGGAGTATGGCTACACCTTC. The rearrangement joins TRBV7-8 to TRBJ1-2; D is perhaps TRBD1 (5 bases). This CDR3 has 14 residues. The V end was cut by 1 base, the J end by 5 bases, with 11 bases between. Germline CDR1 is SGHVS and CDR2 is FQNEAQ.

The V gene is TRBV5-4, the J gene TRBJ2-1; D gene unclear. CDR1 and CDR2 from the germline V gene are SGHNT and YYREEE (reference sequence). The CDR3 extends over 16 amino acids. Trimming cost V 1 base and J 1 base, with 12 bases left between them. This CDR3 reads CASSLLAASSYNEQFF. The CDR3 DNA is TGTGCCAGCAGCTTGTTAGCCGCGAGTTCCTACAATGAGCAGTTCTTC.

This chain uses TRBV29-1 with TRBJ2-5; 8 bases are shared with TRBD1. The CDR3 covers 13 residues. CDR1 is SQVTM, CDR2 ANQGSEA, per germline. V shed 3 bases, J shed 6 bases, and the junction held 6 bases outside the gene matches. CDR3 nucleotide sequence: TGCAGCGTTGACAGGGGGCTGGTAAAGACCCAGTACTTC. Residues: CSVDRGLVKTQYF.

This chain uses TRBV7-9 with TRBJ2-3; possibly TRBD1 for D (6 bases). The CDR3 spans 15 residues. V lost 1 base and J lost 4, with 12 bases in between. CDR1 is SEHNR and CDR2 is FQNEAQ in the germline V gene (reference sequence). The CDR3 spells CASSLGGGGADTQYF. In DNA form, the CDR3 reads TGTGCCAGCAGCTTAGGGGGTGGGGGCGCAGATACGCAGTATTTT.

V usage is TRBV5-1 and J usage is TRBJ2-6; 7 nucleotides match TRBD1. Trimming took 2 bases from V and 4 from J; bases not matched to a gene: 15. Germline loops: CDR1 SGHRS, CDR2 YFSETQ. The CDR3 runs 19 residues. This chain's CDR3 is CASSFISGTDPTGANVLTF. CDR3 DNA sequence: TGCGCCAGCAGCTTTATATCCGGGACAGACCCCACCGGGGCCAACGTCCTGACTTTC.

This chain joins TRBV20-1 and TRBJ1-3; a weak D match, TRBD1 (5 bases). The CDR3 spans 15 residues. Germline V lookup: CDR1 DFQATT, CDR2 SNEGSKA (reference sequence). Trimming stripped 3 bases from V and 4 bases from J, with 16 bases between. The DNA for the CDR3 is TGCAGTGCTAGTAAGCCGGCAGGGAACGGAAACACCATATATTTT. The encoded protein is CSASKPAGNGNTIYF.

J is TRBJ1-2 and V is TRBV3-1 (or the pseudogene TRBV3-2), with D perhaps TRBD1 (5 bases). Germline values: CDR1 LGHDT, CDR2 YNNKEL (reference sequence). The CDR3 loop spans 13 amino acids. V lost 1 base, J lost 4 bases, and 7 bases lay in between. In DNA, the CDR3 is TGTGCCAGCAGCCAAGGGGGCATCTATGGCTACACCTTC. Its protein product is CASSQGGIYGYTF.

The chain recombines TRBV27 with TRBJ1-4; the match to TRBD1 covers 7 bases. The CDR3 consists of 14 residues. V shed 6 bases and J 6 bases; nucleotides not matched to a gene: 7. Germline loops: CDR1 MNHEY, CDR2 SMNVEV (reference sequence). This CDR3 reads CASRPIGQDEKLFF. CDR3 coding DNA: TGTGCCAGCAGACCCATCGGACAGGATGAAAAACTGTTTTTT. Filled out from reference TRBV27 and TRBJ1-4, the complete variable domain reads EAQVTQNPRYLITVTGKKLTVTCSQNMNHEYMSWYRQDPGLGLRQIYYSMNVEVTDKGDVPEGYKVSRKEKRNFPLILESPSPNQTSLYFCASRPIGQDEKLFFGSGTQLSVL.

The genes are TRBV30 and TRBJ2-3; 9 bases line up with TRBD1. CDR1 is GTSNPN and CDR2 is SVGIG in the germline V gene (reference sequence). This CDR3 is built from 19 residues. Trimming removed 2 bases from V and 4 bases from J; junction bases left unmatched: 19. The CDR3 loop reads CAWSRRTSTGGAVADTQYF. Written as DNA, the CDR3 is TGTGCCTGGAGTCGTCGTACCTCAACAGGGGGCGCCGTAGCAGATACGCAGTATTTT.